The rows below give T cell receptor beta chains drawn from one sample of a study of shared clonotypes between healthy human individuals. TCRdb keeps only in-frame clones here, not all; method: immunoSEQ multiplex PCR. Of approximately 530,000 clones listed, roughly 95% are singletons. Sequenced: naive CD4+ T cells sorted from blood. The receptors were sampled from a woman in her 30s in good health. Each CDR3 is given with its conserved first and last residue. D genes are given only for firm matches. Clone sizes are given selectively: once, few, many, or a class where the clone is expanded.

DNA,CDR3,D,size,V,J
TGCAGCGTTGAAGCGGCTGGGCCCCCCTACGAGCAGTACTTC,CSVEAAGPPYEQYF,NA,NA,TRBV29-1,TRBJ2-7
TGTGCCAGCAGCTCCCGGGGTAGCGGGAGGTTGGAGACCCAGTACTTC,CASSSRGSGRLETQYF,TRBD2,NA,TRBV5-4,TRBJ2-5
TGTGCCAGCAGCGAAAATTCCGGGACTAGCAGCTACGAGCAGTACTTC,CASSENSGTSSYEQYF,TRBD2,NA,TRBV4-2,TRBJ2-7
TGTGCCAGCAGTTTAAGTAAGGCAGGGGCGTATGGCTACACCTTC,CASSLSKAGAYGYTF,NA,once,TRBV28,TRBJ1-2
TGTGCCAGCAGGCCGGGGCTAGCGGGTCCCTACGAGCAGTACTTC,CASRPGLAGPYEQYF,TRBD2,NA,TRBV4-2,TRBJ2-7
TGTGCCAGCAGTTTAGGGGGTAGCCATCAGCCCCAGCATTTT,CASSLGGSHQPQHF,NA,few,TRBV28,TRBJ1-5
TGTGCCAGTAGTATAGGTACGGCATTGAACACTGAAGCTTTCTTT,CASSIGTALNTEAFF,NA,NA,TRBV19,TRBJ1-1
TGTGCCAGCAGCTTGACCACAGATACGCAGTATTTT,CASSLTTDTQYF,NA,once,TRBV11-2,TRBJ2-3
TGTGCCAGCAATTCTTTGGGCAGCGGGGACAATGAGCAGTTCTTC,CASNSLGSGDNEQFF,TRBD2,NA,TRBV27,TRBJ2-1
TGTGCCAGCAGTTTACATGGATCTGGAAACACCATATATTTT,CASSLHGSGNTIYF,NA,NA,TRBV27,TRBJ1-3
TGTGCCAGCAGCCGCCCGTTGGCCGAGCAGTTCTTC,CASSRPLAEQFF,NA,NA,TRBV7-8,TRBJ2-1
TGTGCCAGCAGCTTTTTGCGGGCCGAGCAGTACTTC,CASSFLRAEQYF,NA,NA,TRBV7-9,TRBJ2-7
TGTGCCACCAGCAGCGTAACAGGGAATTATGGCTACACCTTC,CATSSVTGNYGYTF,NA,NA,TRBV15,TRBJ1-2
TGTGCCAGCAGACCCCGTTCGGACGGAGTGGGAGCCTACGAGCAGTACTTC,CASRPRSDGVGAYEQYF,NA,NA,TRBV27,TRBJ2-7
TGTGCCAGCAGCTTACGGGAGGGTAATGAAAAACTGTTTTTT,CASSLREGNEKLFF,NA,NA,TRBV7-9,TRBJ1-4
TGCGCCAGCAGCCAAGATTGGTCGGGAACTAGCAATCAGCCCCAGCATTTT,CASSQDWSGTSNQPQHF,NA,NA,TRBV4-1,TRBJ1-5
TGTGCCAGCAGCGTAACAGGATGGGGCTACAATGAGCAGTTCTTC,CASSVTGWGYNEQFF,NA,once,TRBV27,TRBJ2-1
TGTGCCAGCAGTGAGCTAGCGGGGAGCTCCTACAATGAGCAGTTCTTC,CASSELAGSSYNEQFF,TRBD2,few,TRBV6-1,TRBJ2-1
TGTGCCAGCAGTCCGACGACAGGGGAAAGCCGTGGCTACACCTTC,CASSPTTGESRGYTF,TRBD1,NA,TRBV28,TRBJ1-2
TGTGCCAGCAGTCAGCCGCTGGGAAACACCATATATTTT,CASSQPLGNTIYF,NA,NA,TRBV7-9,TRBJ1-3
TGTGCCAGCAGTTTACCCCGGACTAGATCGGATACGCAGTATTTT,CASSLPRTRSDTQYF,TRBD2,NA,TRBV28,TRBJ2-3
TGTGCCAGCAGCCCTCCTACCGGGGAGCTGTTTTTT,CASSPPTGELFF,NA,NA,TRBV7-4,TRBJ2-2
TGTGCCTGGAGTAGGGGGGAGCAGCCCCAGCATTTT,CAWSRGEQPQHF,NA,NA,TRBV30,TRBJ1-5
TGTGCCAGCACCTTAGCGGGAGGGGCGGGGGAGCAGTACTTC,CASTLAGGAGEQYF,TRBD2,NA,TRBV11-2,TRBJ2-7
TGTGCCATCAAGAGGAGGGGGAATACCAATGAGCAGTTCTTC,CAIKRRGNTNEQFF,NA,NA,TRBV10-3,TRBJ2-1
TGTGCCAGCTCACCACAGGAGCAAACCATGAACACTGAAGCTTTCTTT,CASSPQEQTMNTEAFF,NA,NA,TRBV18,TRBJ1-1
TGTGCCACCAGCAGTCACGGACAGGGGCGCAATGAGCAGTTCTTC,CATSSHGQGRNEQFF,TRBD1,NA,TRBV15,TRBJ2-1
TGTGCCAGCAGCGCCCCGGGACAGGGGGTCCACGAGCAGTACTTC,CASSAPGQGVHEQYF,TRBD1,NA,TRBV5-4,TRBJ2-7
TGCGCCAGCAGTAGGGACCCTGGCACAGATACGCAGTATTTT,CASSRDPGTDTQYF,NA,NA,TRBV10-1,TRBJ2-3
TGTGCCAGCAGCTTCGAGCTTACTAGCGGGAGCACAGATACGCAGTATTTT,CASSFELTSGSTDTQYF,TRBD2,NA,TRBV7-9,TRBJ2-3
TGCGCCAGCTGGCAGACTAGCGGGAGCAACAATGAGCAGTTCTTC,CASWQTSGSNNEQFF,TRBD2,once,TRBV5-1,TRBJ2-1
TGTGCCAGCAGCTCCCCCCGGGTGGGTATCGAGCAGTTCTTC,CASSSPRVGIEQFF,NA,NA,TRBV11-2,TRBJ2-1
TGCGCCAGCAGCTCAGCCTCCGGGACAGCTGGAAACACCATATATTTT,CASSSASGTAGNTIYF,TRBD1,NA,TRBV5-1,TRBJ1-3
TGTGCCAGCAGCTTACCGGGCGGGAACGAGCAGTACTTC,CASSLPGGNEQYF,NA,NA,TRBV4-2,TRBJ2-7
TGCGCCAGCAGCTTGAATTCCCAGCGAAAAGGGGACGAAGCTTTCTTT,CASSLNSQRKGDEAFF,NA,NA,TRBV5-1,TRBJ1-1
TGTGCCAGCAGTGTGGGGGGATTTACAAACACCGGGGAGCTGTTTTTT,CASSVGGFTNTGELFF,NA,NA,TRBV2,TRBJ2-2
TGTGCCAGCAGGTCGGGACAGTATAATGAAAAACTGTTTTTT,CASRSGQYNEKLFF,TRBD1,NA,TRBV28,TRBJ1-4
TGTGCCAGCTCATTCGGGGGGTCAACTAATGAAAAACTGTTTTTT,CASSFGGSTNEKLFF,NA,NA,TRBV25-1,TRBJ1-4
TGTGCCAGCAGCTTACTTGGGACAGGAGGCACAGATACGCAGTATTTT,CASSLLGTGGTDTQYF,TRBD1,once,TRBV7-3,TRBJ2-3
TGCGCCAGCAGACCTAGCGGGAGTACCTACGAGCAGTACTTC,CASRPSGSTYEQYF,TRBD2,NA,TRBV10-2,TRBJ2-7
TGTGCCACAAGCCGGAGGTTAGAGGAGACCCAGTACTTC,CATSRRLEETQYF,NA,NA,TRBV10-3,TRBJ2-5
TGTGCCAGCAGCTTTTCCGGGGAAGAGACCCAGTACTTC,CASSFSGEETQYF,NA,NA,TRBV11-2,TRBJ2-5
TGTGCCAGCAATACAGGTCAAGGCGGCTACGAGCAGTACTTC,CASNTGQGGYEQYF,NA,NA,TRBV2,TRBJ2-7
TGTGCCAGCTCACCCGGTGGGTCTGGGGCCAACGTCCTGACTTTC,CASSPGGSGANVLTF,NA,NA,TRBV18,TRBJ2-6
TGTGCCAGCAGCTCGGACTCCGGTACGCAGTATTTT,CASSSDSGTQYF,NA,NA,TRBV5-4,TRBJ2-3
TGTGCCAGCAGCCCAGGTCCAATGGGTGAGCAGTTCTTC,CASSPGPMGEQFF,NA,NA,TRBV11-2,TRBJ2-1
TGCGCCAGCAGCTGGACAGGGGTGAGGGAGAGTGAGCAGTTCTTC,CASSWTGVRESEQFF,TRBD1,NA,TRBV5-1,TRBJ2-1
TGTGCCAGCAGCCAAGGCCTCTCGCGGGAGCAGTACTTC,CASSQGLSREQYF,TRBD2,NA,TRBV14,TRBJ2-5
TGCAGCGTTGCCGGGGGGAGAGCGCGCTCCTACAATGAGCAGTTCTTC,CSVAGGRARSYNEQFF,TRBD2,once,TRBV29-1,TRBJ2-1